This section outlines one T cell receptor (beta chain) sequence together with its context. Its antigen is currently unknown. The method was immunoSEQ multiplex PCR; TCRdb's version includes in-frame clones alone and lacks a portion of them. The data hold 100,000 to 150,000 clones, with 90% observed a single time. These data originate in a study of T cell responses to AZD1222 COVID-19 vaccine. General study results and limits: Spike-specific TCR repertoires showed rising breadth and depth after two AZD1222 doses. Spike regions recognized by vaccine-associated CD4 TCRs spanned the protein, led by 160-218 and 743-854. The sample set comprised mostly white British donors with more females, and clonal diversity was possibly underestimated.

The V gene's germline CDR1 is LNHDA and CDR2 SQIVND (reference sequence). V was pared by 6 bases and J by 6 bases, with 15 bases between. This CDR3 contains 13 residues. The V call is TRBV19, the J call TRBJ2-7, with D perhaps given as TRBD1 or TRBD2 (5 bases each). Here the sequenced sample was peripheral blood, taken on day 0 of AZD1222 vaccination. The TCR sequence derives from an adult in good health. CDR3 sequence (DNA): TGTGCCAGTAGGTTCTCCGGGACGACCGAGCAGTACTTC. Its protein is CASRFSGTTEQYF.